A single sample is the source of the 22 T cell receptor beta chains below, sequenced in a study of blood T cell repertoires in COVID-19. Sequencing was performed with immunoSEQ multiplex PCR; in TCRdb, only in-frame clones are kept and a portion is missing. The table includes around 310,000 clones, about nine tenths detected once. Sequenced sample: PBMCs or T cells enriched from blood (not recorded which). The receptors were sampled from a woman in her 30s who had recovered from COVID-19.

The genes are TRBV6-5 and TRBJ1-3; possible D gene TRBD1, 6 bases. V was clipped by 2 bases and J by 14 bases, with 13 bases between them. The CDR3 contains 12 residues. Germline loops: CDR1 MNHEY, CDR2 SVGAGI. The DNA of the CDR3 is TGTGCCAGCAGTTACCGGGGGGCGCACTTATATTTT. Translation: CASSYRGAHLYF.

This clone has a single count. The chain recombines TRBV29-1 with TRBJ1-1, with D unresolved. Trimming took off 0 bases at V and 1 base at J, with 3 bases between the two ends. Germline CDR1 reads SQVTM; CDR2 reads ANQGSEA. This CDR3 spans 12 amino acids. The CDR3 DNA reads TGCAGCGTTGAAGACCGGAACACTGAAGCTTTCTTT. It specifies CSVEDRNTEAFF.

This clone was counted once. The chain is built from TRBV27 and TRBJ1-5; no firm D call. This CDR3 comprises 13 residues. Per the germline V gene, CDR1 is MNHEY and CDR2 is SMNVEV (reference sequence). Trimming left V 4 bases short and J 3 bases short, with 7 bases between. CDR3 sequence: CASSSGDNQPQHF. The CDR3 DNA reads TGTGCCAGCAGTTCCGGGGACAATCAGCCCCAGCATTTT.

The chain links TRBV7-9 to TRBJ1-3, with TRBD1 as a possible D gene (6 bases). The CDR3 spans 15 residues. The germline V gene has CDR1 SEHNR and CDR2 FQNEAQ (reference sequence). Trimming removed 5 bases at V and 0 bases at J, with 11 bases between. Written as DNA, the CDR3 is TGTGCCAGCAGCCCGACAGGTTCCTCTGGAAACACCATATATTTT. It translates to CASSPTGSSGNTIYF.

The rearrangement links TRBV27 to TRBJ1-1; D not resolved. CDR3 length: 13 amino acids. V gave up 0 bases and J gave up 3 bases, with 5 bases separating them. Germline CDR1 is MNHEY and CDR2 is SMNVEV (reference sequence). The DNA for the CDR3 is TGTGCCAGCAGTTTATCGAGGGACACTGAAGCTTTCTTT. It codes for CASSLSRDTEAFF.

The chain recombines TRBV6-4 with TRBJ1-2; no clear D gene. Germline values: CDR1 MRHNA, CDR2 SNTAGT. The CDR3 contains 11 residues. V lost 5 bases and J 5 bases, leaving 6 bases between the germline ends. This CDR3 reads CASSNRYGYTF. The CDR3 DNA sequence: TGTGCCAGCAGTAATAGATATGGCTACACCTTC.

This clone was recorded only once. This rearrangement joins TRBV2 to TRBJ2-2, with TRBD1 as a possible D gene (5 bases). Germline V gene data show CDR1 as SNHLY and CDR2 as FYNNEI. The CDR3 has 15 amino acids. Trimming shortened V by 7 bases and J by 5 bases, and 17 bases separated the two germline ends. The CDR3 region has the DNA TGTGCCAGCACATTCCGAGACAGACAGACCGGGGAGCTGTTTTTT. Residues: CASTFRDRQTGELFF.

The genes are TRBV19 and TRBJ2-2, with 7 nucleotides matching TRBD1. The junction had 8 bases not matched to a gene; V was cut back by 3 bases and J by 7 bases. The CDR3 runs to 15 residues. Germline V gives CDR1 LNHDA, CDR2 SQIVND (reference sequence). This CDR3 reads CASSILTGRGGELFF. CDR3 nucleotides: TGTGCCAGTAGTATCCTGACAGGGCGAGGCGGGGAGCTGTTTTTT. Variable domain in full (rest from reference TRBV19 and TRBJ2-2): DGGITQSPKYLFRKEGQNVTLSCEQNLNHDAMYWYRQDPGQGLRLIYYSQIVNDFQKGDIAEGYSVSREKKESFPLTVTSAQKNPTAFYLCASSILTGRGGELFFGEGSRLTVL.

The rearrangement uses TRBV7-2 and TRBJ1-1; D is uncertain. Germline CDR1 reads SGHTA; CDR2 reads FQGNSA. The CDR3 spans 14 residues. The V end was cut by 1 base, the J end by 5 bases, with 11 bases between. This CDR3 is CASSLEWRGTEAFF. CDR3 DNA: TGTGCCAGCAGCTTAGAATGGCGCGGGACTGAAGCTTTCTTT. The full variable domain, its missing parts supplied by reference TRBV7-2 and TRBJ1-1, is GAGVSQSPSNKVTEKGKDVELRCDPISGHTALYWYRQSLGQGLEFLIYFQGNSAPDKSGLPSDRFSAERTGGSVSTLTIQRTQQEDSAVYLCASSLEWRGTEAFFGQGTRLTVV.

This clone was detected only once. The chain has TRBV18 and TRBJ2-3; no firm D call. The CDR3 is 15 residues long. Trimming left V 0 bases short and J 4 bases short, with 11 bases between. The germline V gene encodes CDR1 KGHSH and CDR2 LQKENI. The CDR3 bases are TGTGCCAGCTCACCACCGCAGAGGCTGGCAGATACGCAGTATTTT. Amino acids: CASSPPQRLADTQYF.

V and J are TRBV18 and TRBJ2-2, with 9 bases lining up with TRBD1. Germline trimming cut 5 bases from V and 4 bases from J; bases unmatched to any gene: 5. In germline, CDR1 is KGHSH, CDR2 LQKENI. The CDR3 covers 15 residues. The CDR3 DNA is TGTGCCAGCTCATTCCGACAGGGGGGCACCGGGGAGCTGTTTTTT. This codes for CASSFRQGGTGELFF. Full variable domain (remainder filled in from reference TRBV18 and TRBJ2-2): NAGVMQNPRHLVRRRGQEARLRCSPMKGHSHVYWYRQLPEEGLKFMVYLQKENIIDESGMPKERFSAEFPKEGPSILRIQQVVRGDSAAYFCASSFRQGGTGELFFGEGSRLTVL.

The V and J genes are TRBV6-5 and TRBJ1-2; D not resolved. This CDR3 has 14 residues. Between the trimmed V and J ends, which lost 3 bases and 5 bases, there was a span of 13 bases. Germline V lookup: CDR1 MNHEY, CDR2 SVGAGI. The CDR3 DNA follows: TGTGCCAGCAGTTATATGCGTTCTTTGTATGGCTACACCTTC. It codes for CASSYMRSLYGYTF.

This clone was seen only once. The chain employs TRBV7-2 and TRBJ2-5; tentatively, D is TRBD1 (5 bases). The germline V and J ends were trimmed by 4 bases and 1 base, with 10 bases remaining between them. Per the germline V gene, CDR1 is SGHTA and CDR2 is FQGNSA. The CDR3 spans 14 residues. As DNA, the CDR3 is TGTGCCAGCAGCTGGGTTAGGGGCCAAGAGACCCAGTACTTC. Translating it yields CASSWVRGQETQYF.

This clone was recorded once. J is TRBJ2-3 and V is TRBV9; 7 bases map to TRBD2. There are 12 residues in the CDR3. V shed 3 bases, J shed 11 bases, and the junction held 6 bases outside the gene matches. Germline V CDR1 and CDR2: SGDLS, YYNGEE. The CDR3 loop is CASSATGGRQYF. The CDR3 DNA reads TGTGCCAGCAGCGCCACGGGCGGGAGGCAGTATTTT.

The chain joins TRBV9 to TRBJ1-3; D unresolved. V was pared by 3 bases and J by 12 bases, with 10 bases between. The CDR3 extends over 11 amino acids. Germline loops: CDR1 SGDLS, CDR2 YYNGEE. CDR3 in amino acids: CASSARSGIYF. CDR3 coding DNA: TGTGCCAGCAGCGCCCGATCCGGCATATATTTT.

This clone has just a few counts. The V gene is TRBV9, the J gene TRBJ2-7, with 8 bases that match TRBD1. Trimming took 2 bases from V and 6 from J; bases not matched to a gene: 7. The CDR3 spans 14 residues. Germline V gene lookup returns CDR1 SGDLS and CDR2 YYNGEE. The CDR3 reads CASSVGQVTVEQYF. Here the CDR3 DNA reads TGTGCCAGCAGCGTGGGACAGGTAACAGTCGAGCAGTACTTC.

V is TRBV27 and J is TRBJ2-1; 8 bases map to TRBD1. Unmatched junction bases numbered 8, after V lost 5 bases and J lost 5 bases. In germline, CDR1 is MNHEY, CDR2 SMNVEV (reference sequence). This CDR3 is built from 15 residues. CDR3 in amino acids: CASSPRTGLDNEQFF. CDR3 in DNA: TGTGCCAGCAGTCCACGGACAGGGTTGGACAATGAGCAGTTCTTC.

The genes are TRBV4-1 and TRBJ2-5; 7 nucleotides match TRBD2. The CDR3 loop spans 17 amino acids. The V gene's germline CDR1 is MGHRA and CDR2 YSYEKL. After removal of 1 base from V and 6 bases from J, the junction contained 14 bases not matched to a gene. CDR3 loop: CASSQVGGREILKTQYF. The CDR3, as DNA: TGCGCCAGCAGCCAAGTTGGGGGGAGGGAGATTCTGAAGACCCAGTACTTC.

The V gene is TRBV4-1, the J gene TRBJ2-3, with TRBD2 identical over 9 bases. This CDR3 has 15 residues. With V trimmed by 3 bases and J by 5 bases, 6 bases remained unmatched. Germline V gene lookup returns CDR1 MGHRA and CDR2 YSYEKL. The CDR3 loop is CASSQLAGVGDTQYF. The CDR3 bases are TGCGCCAGCAGCCAGTTAGCGGGAGTGGGAGATACGCAGTATTTT.

This clone was recorded only once. The chain links TRBV7-2 to TRBJ1-4; possible D gene TRBD1, 5 bases. This CDR3 region has 15 residues. The germline V gene has CDR1 SGHTA and CDR2 FQGNSA. V was clipped by 2 bases and J by 7 bases, with 14 bases between them. The CDR3 DNA is TGTGCCAGCAGCTTATGGGGGACTAGCGGTGAAAAACTGTTTTTT. This sequence encodes CASSLWGTSGEKLFF. The entire variable domain, with the rest obtained from reference TRBV7-2 and TRBJ1-4, is as follows: GAGVSQSPSNKVTEKGKDVELRCDPISGHTALYWYRQSLGQGLEFLIYFQGNSAPDKSGLPSDRFSAERTGGSVSTLTIQRTQQEDSAVYLCASSLWGTSGEKLFFGSGTQLSVL.

About this clone itself: At one end the junction does not follow the germline gene, possibly because of a read error. The chain is built from TRBV11-2 and TRBJ2-5, with 8 bases lining up with TRBD1. The CDR3 covers 16 residues. Germline lookup yields CDR1 SGHAT and CDR2 FQNNGV. The CDR3, as DNA: TGTGCCAGCAGTTTAGGAGCAGGGGGCCCCCGAGAGACCCAGTACTTC. It codes for CASSLGAGGPRETQYF.

DNA for the CDR3: TGTGCCAGCAGTTCGGGACAGGGGGCCAGATCTAACTATGGCTACACCTTC. Encoded protein: CASSSGQGARSNYGYTF. This chain uses TRBV27 with TRBJ1-2; 12 nucleotides align to TRBD1. The germline gives CDR1 MNHEY, CDR2 SMNVEV (reference sequence). With V trimmed by 4 bases and J by 0 bases, 6 bases remained unmatched. The CDR3 covers 17 residues.